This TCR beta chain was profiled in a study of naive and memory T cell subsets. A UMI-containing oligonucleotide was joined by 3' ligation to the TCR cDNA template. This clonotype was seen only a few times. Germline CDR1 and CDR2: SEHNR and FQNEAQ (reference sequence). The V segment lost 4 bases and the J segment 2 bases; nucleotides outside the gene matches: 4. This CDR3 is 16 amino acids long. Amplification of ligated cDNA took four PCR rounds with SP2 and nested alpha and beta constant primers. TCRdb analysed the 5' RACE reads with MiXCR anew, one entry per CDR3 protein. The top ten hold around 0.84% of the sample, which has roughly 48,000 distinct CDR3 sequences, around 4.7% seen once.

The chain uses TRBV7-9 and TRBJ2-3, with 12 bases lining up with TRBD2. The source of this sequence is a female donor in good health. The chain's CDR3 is CASSSGTSGSTDTQYF. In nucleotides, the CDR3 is TGTGCCAGCAGCTCCGGGACTAGCGGGTCCACAGATACGCAGTATTTT.